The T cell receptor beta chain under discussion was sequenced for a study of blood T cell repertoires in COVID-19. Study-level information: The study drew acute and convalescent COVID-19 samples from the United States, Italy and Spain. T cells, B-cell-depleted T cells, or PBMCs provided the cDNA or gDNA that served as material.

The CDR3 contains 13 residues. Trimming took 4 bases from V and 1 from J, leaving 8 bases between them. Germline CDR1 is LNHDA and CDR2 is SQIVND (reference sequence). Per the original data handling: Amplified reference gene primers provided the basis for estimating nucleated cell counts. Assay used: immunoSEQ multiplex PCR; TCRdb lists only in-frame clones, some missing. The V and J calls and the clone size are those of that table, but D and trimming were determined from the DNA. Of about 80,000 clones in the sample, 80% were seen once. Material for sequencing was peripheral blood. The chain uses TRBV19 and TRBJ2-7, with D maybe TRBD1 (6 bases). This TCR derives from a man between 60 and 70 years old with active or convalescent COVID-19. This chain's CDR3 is CASSKDSSYEQYF. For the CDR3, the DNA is TGTGCCAGTAGTAAGGACAGTTCCTACGAGCAGTACTTC.